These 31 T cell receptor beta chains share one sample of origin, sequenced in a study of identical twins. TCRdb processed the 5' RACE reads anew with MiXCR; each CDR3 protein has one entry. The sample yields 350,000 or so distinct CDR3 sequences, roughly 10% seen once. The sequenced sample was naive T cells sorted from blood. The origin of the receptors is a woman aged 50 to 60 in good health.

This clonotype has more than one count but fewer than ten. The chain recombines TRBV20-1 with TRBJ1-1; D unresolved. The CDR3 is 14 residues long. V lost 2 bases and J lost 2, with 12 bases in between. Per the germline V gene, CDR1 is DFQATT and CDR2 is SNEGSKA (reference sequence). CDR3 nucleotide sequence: TGCAGTGCTAGAATTCGGGGAGGTAACACTGAAGCTTTCTTT. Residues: CSARIRGGNTEAFF.

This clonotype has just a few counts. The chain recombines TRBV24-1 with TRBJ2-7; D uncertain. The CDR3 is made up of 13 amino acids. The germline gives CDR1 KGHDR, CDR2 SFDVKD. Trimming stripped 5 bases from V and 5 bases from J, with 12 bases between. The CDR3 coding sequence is TGTGCCACCAGTGCCCAGGTGAAAGACGAGCAGTACTTC. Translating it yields CATSAQVKDEQYF.

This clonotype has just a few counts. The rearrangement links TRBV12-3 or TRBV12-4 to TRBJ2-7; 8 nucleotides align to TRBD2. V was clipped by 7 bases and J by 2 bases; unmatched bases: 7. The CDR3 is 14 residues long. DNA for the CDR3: TGTGCCAGCACTGACTCGGGGGGGACCTACGAGCAGTACTTC. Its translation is CASTDSGGTYEQYF.

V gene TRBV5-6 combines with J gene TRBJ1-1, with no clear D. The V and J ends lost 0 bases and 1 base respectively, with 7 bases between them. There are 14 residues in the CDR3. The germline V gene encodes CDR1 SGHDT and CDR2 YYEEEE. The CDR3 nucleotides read TGTGCCAGCAGCTTGGATGTCCCGAACACTGAAGCTTTCTTT. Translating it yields CASSLDVPNTEAFF.

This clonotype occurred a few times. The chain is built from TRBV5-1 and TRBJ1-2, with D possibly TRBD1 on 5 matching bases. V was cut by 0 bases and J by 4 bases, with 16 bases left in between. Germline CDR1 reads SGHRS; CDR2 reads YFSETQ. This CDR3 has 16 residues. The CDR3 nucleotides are TGCGCCAGCAGCTTGGAAGGAGGTCACCAGGGCTATGGCTACACCTTC. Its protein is CASSLEGGHQGYGYTF.

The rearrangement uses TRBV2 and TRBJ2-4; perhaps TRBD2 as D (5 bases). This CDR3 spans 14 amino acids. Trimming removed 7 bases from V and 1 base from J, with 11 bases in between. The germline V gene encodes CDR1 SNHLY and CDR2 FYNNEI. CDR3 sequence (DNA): TGTGCCAGCATTGAGGACTGGGCCAAAAACATTCAGTACTTC. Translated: CASIEDWAKNIQYF.

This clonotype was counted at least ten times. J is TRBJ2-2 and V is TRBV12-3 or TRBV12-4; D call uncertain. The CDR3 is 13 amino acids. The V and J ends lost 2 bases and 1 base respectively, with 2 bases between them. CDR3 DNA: TGTGCCAGCAGTTTAAGGAACACCGGGGAGCTGTTTTTT. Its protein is CASSLRNTGELFF.

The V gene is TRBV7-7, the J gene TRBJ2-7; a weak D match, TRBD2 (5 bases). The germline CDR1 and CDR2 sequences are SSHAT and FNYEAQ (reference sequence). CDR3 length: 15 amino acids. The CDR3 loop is CASSLRKGDSDEQYV. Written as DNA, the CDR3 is TGTGCCAGCAGCTTACGCAAGGGAGACTCCGACGAGCAGTACGTC.

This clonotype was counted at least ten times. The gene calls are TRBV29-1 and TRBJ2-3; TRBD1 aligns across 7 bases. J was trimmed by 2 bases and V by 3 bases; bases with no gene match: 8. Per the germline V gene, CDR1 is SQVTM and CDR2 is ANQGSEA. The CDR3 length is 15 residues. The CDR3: CSVDKTGQVTDTQYF. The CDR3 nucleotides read TGCAGCGTTGATAAAACCGGACAGGTCACAGATACGCAGTATTTT.

CDR3 loop: CASSFSPDWRDGGGELFF. The DNA for the CDR3 is TGTGCCAGCAGCTTTTCCCCGGACTGGCGAGACGGGGGCGGGGAGCTGTTTTTT. The chain joins TRBV7-6 to TRBJ2-2; possible D gene TRBD2, 6 bases. Trimming removed 3 bases at V and 7 bases at J, with 24 bases between. CDR3 size: 18 residues. Germline V gene lookup returns CDR1 SGHVS and CDR2 FNYEAQ.

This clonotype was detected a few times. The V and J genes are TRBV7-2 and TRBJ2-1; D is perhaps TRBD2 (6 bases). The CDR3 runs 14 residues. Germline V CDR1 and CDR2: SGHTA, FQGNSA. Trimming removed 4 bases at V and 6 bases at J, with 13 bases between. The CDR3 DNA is TGTGCCAGCAGCTGGGGGGAGTGGGGCAATGAGCAGTTCTTC. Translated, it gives CASSWGEWGNEQFF. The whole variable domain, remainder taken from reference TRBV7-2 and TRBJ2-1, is GAGVSQSPSNKVTEKGKDVELRCDPISGHTALYWYRQSLGQGLEFLIYFQGNSAPDKSGLPSDRFSAERTGGSVSTLTIQRTQQEDSAVYLCASSWGEWGNEQFFGPGTRLTVL.

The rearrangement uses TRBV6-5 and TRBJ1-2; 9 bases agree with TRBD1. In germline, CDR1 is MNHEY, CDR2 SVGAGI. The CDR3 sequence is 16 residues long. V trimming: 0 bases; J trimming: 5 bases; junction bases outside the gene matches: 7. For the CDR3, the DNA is TGTGCCAGCAGTTACTCTACAGGGGGCGTAGGGTATGGCTACACCTTC. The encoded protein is CASSYSTGGVGYGYTF.

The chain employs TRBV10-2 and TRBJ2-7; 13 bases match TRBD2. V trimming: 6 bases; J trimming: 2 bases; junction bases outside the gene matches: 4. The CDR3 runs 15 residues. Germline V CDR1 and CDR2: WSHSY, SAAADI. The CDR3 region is CASSAGTSGAYEQYV. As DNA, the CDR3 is TGCGCCAGCAGCGCCGGGACTAGCGGGGCCTACGAGCAGTACGTC.

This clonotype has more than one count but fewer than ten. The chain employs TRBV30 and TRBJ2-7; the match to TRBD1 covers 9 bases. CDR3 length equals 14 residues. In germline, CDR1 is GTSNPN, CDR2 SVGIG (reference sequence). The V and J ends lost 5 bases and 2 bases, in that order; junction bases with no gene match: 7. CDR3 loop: CAWEGGQGTYEQYF. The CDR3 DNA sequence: TGTGCCTGGGAGGGAGGACAGGGGACCTACGAGCAGTACTTC.

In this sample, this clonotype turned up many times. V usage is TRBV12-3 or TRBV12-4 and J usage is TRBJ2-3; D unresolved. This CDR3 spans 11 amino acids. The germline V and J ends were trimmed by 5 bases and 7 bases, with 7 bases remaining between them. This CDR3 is CASSRVHTQYF. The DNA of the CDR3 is TGTGCCAGCAGTCGAGTCCATACGCAGTATTTT.

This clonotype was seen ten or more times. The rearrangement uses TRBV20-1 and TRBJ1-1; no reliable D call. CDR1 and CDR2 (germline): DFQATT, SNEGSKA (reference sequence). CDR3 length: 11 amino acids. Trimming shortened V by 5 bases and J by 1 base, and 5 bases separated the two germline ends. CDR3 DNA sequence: TGCAGTGCTCCTTGGAACACTGAAGCTTTCTTT. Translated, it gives CSAPWNTEAFF.

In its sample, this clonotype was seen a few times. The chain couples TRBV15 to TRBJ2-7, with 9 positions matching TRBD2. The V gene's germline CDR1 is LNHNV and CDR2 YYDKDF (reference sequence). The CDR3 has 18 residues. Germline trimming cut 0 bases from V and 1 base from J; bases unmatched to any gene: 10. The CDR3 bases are TGTGCCACCAGCAGAGACTGGCTAGCGGGGTCCCAGTCCTACGAGCAGTACTTC. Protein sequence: CATSRDWLAGSQSYEQYF.

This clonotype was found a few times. The CDR3 here is CASSQAKQGAWEQYF. CDR3 DNA sequence: TGCGCCAGCAGCCAAGCGAAACAGGGGGCTTGGGAGCAGTACTTC. The chain combines TRBV4-1 with TRBJ2-7, with 9 bases aligning to TRBD1. This CDR3 contains 15 residues. J lost 7 bases, V lost 1 base, and 8 bases had no gene match. Germline V gene data show CDR1 as MGHRA and CDR2 as YSYEKL.

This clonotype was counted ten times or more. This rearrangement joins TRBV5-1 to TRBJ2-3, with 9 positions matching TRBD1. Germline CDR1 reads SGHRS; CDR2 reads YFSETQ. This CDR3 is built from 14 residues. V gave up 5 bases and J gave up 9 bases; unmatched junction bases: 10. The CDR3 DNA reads TGCGCCAGCAGGCCGGGACAGGGATCGGACACGCAGTATTTT. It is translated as CASRPGQGSDTQYF.

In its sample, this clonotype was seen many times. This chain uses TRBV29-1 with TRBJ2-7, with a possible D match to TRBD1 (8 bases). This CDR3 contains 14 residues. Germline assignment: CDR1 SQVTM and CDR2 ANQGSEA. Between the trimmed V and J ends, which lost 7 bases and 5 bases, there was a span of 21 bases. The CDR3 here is CSGAGGTGSDEQYF. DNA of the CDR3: TGCAGCGGGGCCGGGGGGACAGGATCGGACGAGCAGTACTTC.

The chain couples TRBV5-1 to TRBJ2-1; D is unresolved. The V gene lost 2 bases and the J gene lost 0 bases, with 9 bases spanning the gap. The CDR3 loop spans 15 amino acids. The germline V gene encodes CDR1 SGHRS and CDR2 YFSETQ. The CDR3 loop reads CASSFEDVSYNEQFF. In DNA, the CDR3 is TGCGCCAGCAGCTTTGAGGACGTCTCCTACAATGAGCAGTTCTTC.

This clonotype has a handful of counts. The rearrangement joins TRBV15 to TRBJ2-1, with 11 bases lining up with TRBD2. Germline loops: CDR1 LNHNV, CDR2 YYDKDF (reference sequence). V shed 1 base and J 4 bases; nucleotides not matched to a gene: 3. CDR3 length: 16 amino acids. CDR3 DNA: TGTGCCACCAGCAGAGGACTAGCGGGGCGATACAATGAGCAGTTCTTC. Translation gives CATSRGLAGRYNEQFF.

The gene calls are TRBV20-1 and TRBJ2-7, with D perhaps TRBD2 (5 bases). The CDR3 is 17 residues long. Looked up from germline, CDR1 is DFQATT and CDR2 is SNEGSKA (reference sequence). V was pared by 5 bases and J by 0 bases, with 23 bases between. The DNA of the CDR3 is TGCAGTGCTGCCAGGACGCTAGCTAAAAGTACCTCCTACGAGCAGTACTTC. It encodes CSAARTLAKSTSYEQYF.

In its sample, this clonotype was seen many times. CDR3 region: CASSLILGPRGTEAFF. CDR3 nucleotides: TGTGCCAGCAGTTTGATCCTGGGGCCTCGTGGCACTGAAGCTTTCTTT. V gene TRBV12-3 or TRBV12-4 combines with J gene TRBJ1-1, with D perhaps TRBD1 (5 bases). The V end was cut by 3 bases, the J end by 4 bases, with 18 bases between. The CDR3 is made up of 16 amino acids.

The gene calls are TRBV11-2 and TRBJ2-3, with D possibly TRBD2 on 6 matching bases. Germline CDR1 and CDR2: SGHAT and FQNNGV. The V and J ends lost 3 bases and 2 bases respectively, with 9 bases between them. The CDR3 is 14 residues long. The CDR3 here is CASSLWTNTDTQYF. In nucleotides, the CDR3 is TGTGCCAGCAGCTTGTGGACTAACACAGATACGCAGTATTTT.

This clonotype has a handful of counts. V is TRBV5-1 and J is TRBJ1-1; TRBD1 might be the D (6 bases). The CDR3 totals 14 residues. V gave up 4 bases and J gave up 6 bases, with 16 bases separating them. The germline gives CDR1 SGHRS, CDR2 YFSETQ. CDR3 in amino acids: CASSREGHYSEAFF. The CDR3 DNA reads TGCGCCAGCAGCCGGGAGGGACACTACTCTGAAGCTTTCTTT.

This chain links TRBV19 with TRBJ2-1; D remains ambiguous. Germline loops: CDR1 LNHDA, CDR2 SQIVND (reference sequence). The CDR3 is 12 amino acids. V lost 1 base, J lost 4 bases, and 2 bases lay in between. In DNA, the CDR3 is TGTGCCAGTAGTATAGGTTACAATGAGCAGTTCTTC. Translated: CASSIGYNEQFF.

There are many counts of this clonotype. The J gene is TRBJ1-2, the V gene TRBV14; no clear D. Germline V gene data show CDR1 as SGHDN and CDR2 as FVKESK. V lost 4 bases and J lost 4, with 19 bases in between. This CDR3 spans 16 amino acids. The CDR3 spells CASSPPGNIRGYGYTF. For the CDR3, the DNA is TGTGCCAGCAGCCCCCCAGGAAACATCCGGGGCTATGGCTACACCTTC.

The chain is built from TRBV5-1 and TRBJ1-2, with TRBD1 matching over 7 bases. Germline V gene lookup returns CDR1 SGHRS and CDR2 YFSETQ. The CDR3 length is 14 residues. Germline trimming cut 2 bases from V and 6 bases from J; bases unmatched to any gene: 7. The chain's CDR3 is CASSFSGTGDGYTF. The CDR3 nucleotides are TGCGCCAGCAGCTTTTCGGGCACAGGGGATGGCTACACCTTC.

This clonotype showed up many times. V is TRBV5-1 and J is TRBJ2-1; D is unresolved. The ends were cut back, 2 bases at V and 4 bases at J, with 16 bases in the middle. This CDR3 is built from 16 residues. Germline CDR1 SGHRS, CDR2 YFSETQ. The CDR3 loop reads CASSFYKSGPYNEQFF. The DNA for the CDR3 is TGCGCCAGCAGCTTCTATAAATCAGGACCTTACAATGAGCAGTTCTTC.

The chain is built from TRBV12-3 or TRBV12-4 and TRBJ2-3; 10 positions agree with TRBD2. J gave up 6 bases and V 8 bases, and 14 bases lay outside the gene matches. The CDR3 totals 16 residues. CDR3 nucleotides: TGTGCCAGCTATAGGTTGAGGCTAGCGGGAGCCGATACGCAGTATTTT. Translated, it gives CASYRLRLAGADTQYF.